This T cell receptor beta chain was identified in a study of cytomegalovirus exposure and HLA in healthy donors. The PCR made use of 60 Vbeta and 13 Jbeta primers. Assay used: immunoSEQ multiplex PCR; TCRdb lists only in-frame clones, some missing. The table records about 200,000 clones, roughly 85% of them present only once. V lost 2 bases and J 5 bases, leaving 12 bases between the germline ends. The CDR3 loop spans 15 amino acids. Per germline, CDR1 MGHRA and CDR2 YSYEKL. The sequence came from a woman aged 25 to 39 in good health and CMV-seropositive. Sequencing was done on a sample of PBMCs. This chain connects TRBV4-1 to TRBJ1-4, with D maybe TRBD1 (5 bases). As DNA, the CDR3 is TGCGCCAGCAGCCAACCACCAGGGAACAATGAAAAACTGTTTTTT. It translates to CASSQPPGNNEKLFF.